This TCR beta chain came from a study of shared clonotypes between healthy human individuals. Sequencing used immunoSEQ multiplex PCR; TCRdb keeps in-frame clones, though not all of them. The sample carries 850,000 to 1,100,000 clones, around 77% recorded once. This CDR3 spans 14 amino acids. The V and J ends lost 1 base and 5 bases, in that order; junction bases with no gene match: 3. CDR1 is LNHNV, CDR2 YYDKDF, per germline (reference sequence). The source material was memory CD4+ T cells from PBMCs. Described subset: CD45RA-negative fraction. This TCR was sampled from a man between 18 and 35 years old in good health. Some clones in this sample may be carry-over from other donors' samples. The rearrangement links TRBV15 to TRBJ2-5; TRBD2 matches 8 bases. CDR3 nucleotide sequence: TGTGCCACCAGCAGAGGACTAGCGAGGGAGACCCAGTACTTC. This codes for CATSRGLARETQYF.